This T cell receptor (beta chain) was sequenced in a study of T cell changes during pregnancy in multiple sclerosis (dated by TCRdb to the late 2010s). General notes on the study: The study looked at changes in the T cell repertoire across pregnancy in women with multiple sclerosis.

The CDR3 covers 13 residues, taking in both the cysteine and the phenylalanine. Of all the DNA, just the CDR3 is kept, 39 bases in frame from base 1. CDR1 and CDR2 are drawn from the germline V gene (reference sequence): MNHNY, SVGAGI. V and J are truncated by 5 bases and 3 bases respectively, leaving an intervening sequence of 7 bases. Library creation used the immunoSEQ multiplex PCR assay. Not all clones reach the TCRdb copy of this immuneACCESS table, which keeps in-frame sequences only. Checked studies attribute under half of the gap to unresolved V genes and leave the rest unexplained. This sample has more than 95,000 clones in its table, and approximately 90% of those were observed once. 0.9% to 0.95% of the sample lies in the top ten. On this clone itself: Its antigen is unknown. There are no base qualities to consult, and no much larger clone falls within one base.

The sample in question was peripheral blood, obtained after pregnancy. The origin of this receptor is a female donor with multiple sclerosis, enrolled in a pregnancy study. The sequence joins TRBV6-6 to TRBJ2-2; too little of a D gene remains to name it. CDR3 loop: CASSRSDTGELFF. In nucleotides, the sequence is TGTGCCAGCAGTCGGAGCGACACCGGGGAGCTGTTTTTT.